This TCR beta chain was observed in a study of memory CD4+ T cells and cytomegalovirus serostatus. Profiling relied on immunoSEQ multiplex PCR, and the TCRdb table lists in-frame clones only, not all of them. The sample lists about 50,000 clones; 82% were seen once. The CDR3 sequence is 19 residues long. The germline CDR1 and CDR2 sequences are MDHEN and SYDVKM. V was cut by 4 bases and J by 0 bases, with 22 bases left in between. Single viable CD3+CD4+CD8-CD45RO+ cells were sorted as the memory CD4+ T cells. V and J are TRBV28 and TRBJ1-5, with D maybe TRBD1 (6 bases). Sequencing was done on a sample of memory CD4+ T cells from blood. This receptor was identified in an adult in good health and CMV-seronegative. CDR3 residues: CASSSPGQRRLYSNQPQHF. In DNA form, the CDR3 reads TGTGCCAGCAGTTCCCCGGGACAAAGAAGACTATATAGCAATCAGCCCCAGCATTTT.